A selection of T cell receptor beta chains follows, all from one sample in a study of blood T cells in healthy people across ages. MiXCR was run by TCRdb on the 5' RACE reads, yielding one entry per CDR3 protein. This table holds roughly 1,300,000 distinct CDR3 sequences, roughly 59% found once. Source material: blood. The receptors originated from a man younger than 30 in good health. Both conserved end residues are part of each CDR3. The order of the fields is clone size, V gene, D gene, J gene, CDR3 DNA, CDR3 protein. The D gene is left open where the match is weak. A clone size is listed for some rows: how often the clone was seen (once, few, many), or a class if it is expanded.

>once|TRBV11-1|NA|TRBJ2-1
TGTGCCAGCAGCTTGAGATGGGATGAGCAGTTCTTC
CASSLRWDEQFF
>many|TRBV5-1|TRBD1|TRBJ2-1
TGTGCCAGCAGCTTGGGACAGTACAATGAGCAGTTCTTC
CASSLGQYNEQFF
>once|TRBV4-2|TRBD1|TRBJ1-1
TGTGCCAGCAGCCCCCCCGGGACAGGGGTTGAAGCTTTCTTT
CASSPPGTGVEAFF
>NA|TRBV3-1|NA|TRBJ2-1
TGTGCCAGCAGCCCCACCGGGATTGGAGACAATGAGCAGTTCTTC
CASSPTGIGDNEQFF
>NA|TRBV6-6|NA|TRBJ2-3
TGTGCCAGCAGTAACTCACAGGGTTCCTTTCCGCAGTATTTT
CASSNSQGSFPQYF
>once|TRBV7-9|TRBD1|TRBJ1-5
TGTGCCAGCAGCGCGACAGGGGGGAGCAATCAGCCCCAGCATTTT
CASSATGGSNQPQHF
>NA|TRBV4-1|NA|TRBJ1-2
TGCGCCAGCAGCCAAGATCGTGGGGTCGGGAACTATGGCTACACCTTC
CASSQDRGVGNYGYTF
>NA|TRBV5-1|NA|TRBJ2-2
TGCGCCAGCAGTGAGAGGGAGGTTAACACCGGGGAGCTGTTTTTT
CASSEREVNTGELFF
>NA|TRBV29-1|NA|TRBJ2-1
TGCAGCGTTGCGACTAACTACAATGAGCAGTTCTTC
CSVATNYNEQFF
>NA|TRBV7-9|NA|TRBJ1-1
TGTGCCGGGGGAGGTAGTGACACTGAAGCTTTCTTT
CAGGGSDTEAFF
>NA|TRBV29-1|TRBD1|TRBJ2-1
TGCAGCGTGAGCACAGGGGGCGCTTTTGATGAGCAGTTCTTC
CSVSTGGAFDEQFF
>NA|TRBV29-1|NA|TRBJ2-2
TGCAGCGCTGAAGGCGGCGGGGAGCTGTTTTTT
CSAEGGGELFF
>NA|TRBV28|NA|TRBJ1-1
TGTGCCAGCAGTTTAACGGGGCAAATTACTGAAGCTTTCTTT
CASSLTGQITEAFF
>NA|TRBV10-3|TRBD1|TRBJ2-6
TGTGCCATCAAACCTACAGGGGATGGGGCCAACGTCCTGACTTTC
CAIKPTGDGANVLTF
>few|TRBV15|NA|TRBJ2-1
TGTGCCACCAGCCTCTCCCCCCACGGTGGGAGGAACCACAATGAGCAGTTCTTC
CATSLSPHGGRNHNEQFF
>NA|TRBV28|TRBD1|TRBJ2-7
TGTGCCAGCACCACAGGGGACGAGCAGTACTTC
CASTTGDEQYF
>NA|TRBV13|NA|TRBJ2-4
TGTGCCAGCAACTTTCAAAGGGGGGGGATTCAGTACTTC
CASNFQRGGIQYF
>NA|TRBV7-9|NA|TRBJ2-4
TGTGCCAGCAGCTTAGTCCTGCTTAACAGGGACGTCAAAAACATTCAGTACTTC
CASSLVLLNRDVKNIQYF
>NA|TRBV12-3/TRBV12-4|NA|TRBJ1-1
TGTGCCAGCAGTTTTGGCGGGCTTGAAGCTTTCTTT
CASSFGGLEAFF
>few|TRBV7-2|TRBD2|TRBJ2-3
TGTGCCAGCAGCCCCACTCCGGGACTAGCTGCAGATACGCAGTATTTT
CASSPTPGLAADTQYF
>NA|TRBV20-1|NA|TRBJ1-5
TGCAGTGCTAGAGTGGGGGGCGGGGGGCTGGTCGGTCAGCCCCAGCATTTT
CSARVGGGGLVGQPQHF
>NA|TRBV7-2|TRBD2|TRBJ2-5
TGTGCCAGCAGCTTATGGACTAGCAGGAGTGAGACCCAGTACTTC
CASSLWTSRSETQYF
>once|TRBV12-3/TRBV12-4|NA|TRBJ2-4
TGTGCCAGCAGTTTAGTTGTAGCCAAAAACATTCAGTACTTC
CASSLVVAKNIQYF
>few|TRBV20-1|NA|TRBJ1-4
TGCAGTGCTAGGGGCAGGCGATCGCTTAATGAAAAACTGTTTTTT
CSARGRRSLNEKLFF
>NA|TRBV4-2|NA|TRBJ2-1
TGTGCCAGCAGCCAGTCGGGACTCCTCAATGAGCAGTTCTTC
CASSQSGLLNEQFF
>few|TRBV7-2|NA|TRBJ2-7
TGTGCCAGCAGCTCGACGCACTCCTACGAGCAGTACTTC
CASSSTHSYEQYF
>many|TRBV20-1|TRBD2|TRBJ2-1
TGCAGTGTCGACGGGAGGGCGAGGCGTGAGCAGTTCTTC
CSVDGRARREQFF
>NA|TRBV12-3/TRBV12-4|TRBD1|TRBJ1-5
TGTGCCAGCAGAGGCGACAGGGGCGAGCAGCCCCAGCATTTT
CASRGDRGEQPQHF
>NA|TRBV7-9|NA|TRBJ2-1
TGTGCCAGCAGCCCCGCAGGGAGATACAATGAGCAGTTCTTC
CASSPAGRYNEQFF
>NA|TRBV10-3|TRBD2|TRBJ2-5
TGTGCCATCAGTGGGGAGGGTTTTACAGAGACCCAGTACTTC
CAISGEGFTETQYF
>NA|TRBV20-1|NA|TRBJ2-7
TGCAGTGCCCAACCGAGCGGAGGGAGGTACGAGCAGTACTTC
CSAQPSGGRYEQYF
>NA|TRBV6-6|NA|TRBJ1-2
TGTGCCAGCAGTTACTTGGTCCCGGACGACTATGGCTACACCTTC
CASSYLVPDDYGYTF
>NA|TRBV29-1|NA|TRBJ1-1
TGCAGCGTTGTCGTCAGATACACTGAAGCTTTCTTT
CSVVVRYTEAFF
>NA|TRBV9|NA|TRBJ2-3
TGTGCCAGCAGCGTAGCTATATCTGGGGGGATAGATACGCAGTATTTT
CASSVAISGGIDTQYF
>few|TRBV20-1|NA|TRBJ2-7
TGCAGTGCACACCACGAGCAGTACTTC
CSAHHEQYF
>NA|TRBV5-1|TRBD2|TRBJ2-3
TGCGCCAGCAGCTTAGGCGGCGGCGGGGGTGGCACAGATACGCAGTATTTT
CASSLGGGGGGTDTQYF
>few|TRBV25-1|TRBD1|TRBJ1-2
TGTGCCAGCACTAGACAGGGATCCTCCTATGGCTACACCTTC
CASTRQGSSYGYTF
>NA|TRBV7-2|NA|TRBJ2-7
TGTGCCAGCAGCACCCGACAGTACTACGAGCAGTACTTC
CASSTRQYYEQYF
>few|TRBV29-1|NA|TRBJ2-7
TGCAGCGTTGAATTCGCTTTAGACTACGAGCAGTACTTC
CSVEFALDYEQYF
>NA|TRBV4-3|NA|TRBJ2-1
TGCGCCAGCGGGGACACAACTTACAATGAGCAGTTCTTC
CASGDTTYNEQFF
>NA|TRBV10-3|NA|TRBJ2-1
TGTGCCATTGGCGTGGGGAATGAGCAGTTCTTC
CAIGVGNEQFF
>NA|TRBV18|TRBD1|TRBJ2-7
TGTGCCAGCTCACCACCGACAGGGGGCCACGAGCAGTACTTC
CASSPPTGGHEQYF
>few|TRBV14|TRBD1|TRBJ2-1
TGTGCCAGCAGCCAAGTTGCTGGGGACAGGGTGAATGAGCAGTTCTTC
CASSQVAGDRVNEQFF
>once|TRBV27|TRBD2|TRBJ2-5
TGTGCCAGCAGTTTATCCCTGACTAGCACCAATGAGCAGTACTTC
CASSLSLTSTNEQYF
>NA|TRBV20-1|NA|TRBJ2-1
TGCAGTGCTAGAGATTGGAGGGGGGCCTACAATGAGCAGTTCTTC
CSARDWRGAYNEQFF
>NA|TRBV4-2|TRBD1|TRBJ2-6
TGTGCCAGCAGCCAATTTACAGGGGGGACTGGGGCCAACGTCCTGACTTTC
CASSQFTGGTGANVLTF
>NA|TRBV11-2|TRBD2|TRBJ2-1
TGTGCCAGCAGCCCCACTAGCGAGCAGCAGTTCTTC
CASSPTSEQQFF